Following are 31 T cell receptor beta chains from one sample sequenced in a study of radiation and T cells in renal cell carcinoma. The data were produced by immunoSEQ multiplex PCR, yet TCRdb's version contains in-frame clones alone and is incomplete. The data hold under 25,000 clones, with more than 75% observed a single time. Time point denoted: baseline pretreatment blood. Treatment meaning: 15 Gy SBRT to primary tumor, nephrectomy 4 weeks later. Sequences were derived from blood, sampled from a patient whose treatment included radiotherapy and nephrectomy. These receptors came from a man between 60 and 70 years old with renal cell carcinoma.

The chain joins TRBV15 to TRBJ2-6; unclear D gene. V was clipped by 8 bases and J by 0 bases, with 8 bases between them. CDR3 length: 14 amino acids. Germline V gene sequence: CDR1 LNHNV, CDR2 YYDKDF (reference sequence). CDR3 amino acids: CATRRRSGANVLTF. Here the CDR3 DNA reads TGTGCCACCCGGCGGCGCTCTGGGGCCAACGTCCTGACTTTC.

This rearrangement joins TRBV2 to TRBJ1-2; D is unclear. The CDR3 covers 15 residues. The germline V gene encodes CDR1 SNHLY and CDR2 FYNNEI. V lost 4 bases to trimming and J lost 8 bases, with 20 bases between them. For the CDR3, the DNA is TGTGCCAGCAGTGGTCACACGGCCGATAGGGTAGGCTACACCTTC. Translation: CASSGHTADRVGYTF.

V is TRBV19 and J is TRBJ1-4; D possibly corresponds to TRBD1 (5 bases). Germline CDR1 is LNHDA and CDR2 is SQIVND (reference sequence). The CDR3 is 16 residues long. Trimming shortened V by 5 bases and J by 4 bases, and 17 bases separated the two germline ends. The CDR3 DNA is TGTGCCAGTAGTCGTTACGCCGGGACTCGTAATGAAAAACTGTTTTTT. It yields the protein CASSRYAGTRNEKLFF. Together with reference TRBV19 and TRBJ1-4, the CDR3 gives the full variable domain: DGGITQSPKYLFRKEGQNVTLSCEQNLNHDAMYWYRQDPGQGLRLIYYSQIVNDFQKGDIAEGYSVSREKKESFPLTVTSAQKNPTAFYLCASSRYAGTRNEKLFFGSGTQLSVL.

The rearrangement uses TRBV30 and TRBJ2-7; 7 positions agree with TRBD1. Germline V CDR1 and CDR2: GTSNPN, SVGIG (reference sequence). The CDR3 extends over 14 amino acids. V was pared by 5 bases and J by 5 bases, with 12 bases of the junction left unmatched. The CDR3 here is CAWSTDRDNHEQYF. The CDR3 region has the DNA TGTGCCTGGTCGACAGACAGGGATAACCACGAGCAGTACTTC.

The V gene is TRBV2, the J gene TRBJ2-7; 7 bases line up with TRBD1. The CDR3 has 15 residues. Germline V CDR1 and CDR2: SNHLY, FYNNEI. V trimming: 2 bases; J trimming: 2 bases; junction bases outside the gene matches: 6. This chain's CDR3 is CASSETGAPPYEQYF. The CDR3 DNA reads as TGTGCCAGCAGTGAAACAGGGGCACCTCCCTACGAGCAGTACTTC.

The V gene is TRBV5-1, the J gene TRBJ1-2, with D perhaps matching TRBD1 (6 bases). This CDR3 region has 15 residues. Germline V gene lookup returns CDR1 SGHRS and CDR2 YFSETQ. V was cut by 4 bases and J by 5 bases, with 18 bases left in between. As DNA, the CDR3 is TGCGCCAGCAGCGGAACAGGGTTGCGCTCTTATGGCTACACCTTC. Protein: CASSGTGLRSYGYTF.

The rearrangement joins TRBV7-2 to TRBJ1-6; D not certain. Trimming shortened V by 0 bases and J by 5 bases, and 11 bases separated the two germline ends. The CDR3 sequence is 16 residues long. Germline V CDR1 and CDR2: SGHTA, FQGNSA. CDR3 in amino acids: CASSLAGGRHNSPLHF. CDR3 DNA sequence: TGTGCCAGCAGCTTAGCGGGAGGCCGCCATAATTCACCCCTCCACTTT. Based on the CDR3 plus reference TRBV7-2 and TRBJ1-6, the full variable domain is GAGVSQSPSNKVTEKGKDVELRCDPISGHTALYWYRQSLGQGLEFLIYFQGNSAPDKSGLPSDRFSAERTGGSVSTLTIQRTQQEDSAVYLCASSLAGGRHNSPLHFGNGTRLTVT.

This clone is a singleton in its sample. V is TRBV2 and J is TRBJ1-5; possible D gene TRBD1, 5 bases. Germline loops: CDR1 SNHLY, CDR2 FYNNEI. This CDR3 has 15 amino acids. Trimming took off 4 bases at V and 1 base at J, with 11 bases between the two ends. The CDR3 loop is CASSGQSESNQPQHF. The CDR3 coding sequence is TGTGCCAGCAGTGGACAGTCGGAAAGCAATCAGCCCCAGCATTTT.

This chain joins TRBV5-8 and TRBJ1-4; TRBD1 agrees at 7 bases. CDR1 is SGHTS, CDR2 YDEGEE, per germline. The CDR3 consists of 16 residues. Trimming cost V 4 bases and J 7 bases; bases outside gene matches: 13. CDR3 sequence (DNA): TGTGCCAGCAGCCCGGGAAAAAACAGGGGCAGTGAAAAACTGTTTTTT. Protein: CASSPGKNRGSEKLFF. Together with reference TRBV5-8 and TRBJ1-4, the CDR3 gives the full variable domain: EAGVTQSPTHLIKTRGQQATLRCSPISGHTSVYWYQQALGLGLQFLLWYDEGEERNRGNFPPRFSGRQFPNYSSELNVNALELEDSALYLCASSPGKNRGSEKLFFGSGTQLSVL.

The chain couples TRBV6-5 to TRBJ2-7; either TRBD1 or TRBD2 may fit D (6 bases each). This CDR3 is built from 15 residues. Germline CDR1 and CDR2: MNHEY and SVGAGI. Trimming took 2 bases from V and 6 from J, leaving 17 bases between them. CDR3 protein: CASSYPKGGRREQYF. CDR3 DNA: TGTGCCAGCAGTTACCCAAAAGGGGGGCGTCGCGAGCAGTACTTC.

This clone was seen just once. The chain joins TRBV29-1 to TRBJ1-1; TRBD1 matches at 8 bases. With 7 bases clipped from V and 5 bases from J, the junction kept 9 bases outside the gene matches. The CDR3 sequence is 13 residues long. The germline V gene encodes CDR1 SQVTM and CDR2 ANQGSEA. The CDR3 region has the DNA TGCAGCGGACAGGGACAGGCGGGGACTGAAGCTTTCTTT. Its protein is CSGQGQAGTEAFF.

The V and J genes are TRBV1 and TRBJ2-1; TRBD2, the table's D call, lacks a check against the DNA. TRBV1 is classified as a pseudogene. The CDR3 is made up of 16 amino acids. The CDR3 nucleotides are TGCACCAGCAGCTTACGCACTAAGGTTCACGACGATGAGCAGTTCTTC. Its protein product is CTSSLRTKVHDDEQFF.

This chain uses TRBV19 with TRBJ2-7; D is ambiguous. V was pared by 4 bases and J by 6 bases, with 13 bases between. Germline loops: CDR1 LNHDA, CDR2 SQIVND (reference sequence). The CDR3 runs 13 residues. The CDR3 here is CASSNAIGREQYF. The CDR3 DNA follows: TGTGCCAGTAGTAATGCGATAGGGCGCGAGCAGTACTTC.

The rearrangement uses TRBV7-2 and TRBJ1-3, with D tentatively TRBD1 (5 bases). Germline V gene data show CDR1 as SGHTA and CDR2 as FQGNSA. CDR3 length: 14 residues. V was pared by 5 bases and J by 2 bases, with 10 bases between. CDR3: CASSPGRAGNTIYF. The CDR3 DNA reads TGTGCCAGCAGCCCGGGACGCGCTGGAAACACCATATATTTT.

The genes are TRBV6-5 and TRBJ2-4; D possibly corresponds to TRBD2 (5 bases). The CDR3 loop spans 13 amino acids. CDR1 and CDR2 from the germline V gene are MNHEY and SVGAGI. With 2 bases removed from V and 5 bases from J, the gap between germline ends came to 7 bases. The CDR3 nucleotides are TGTGCCAGCAGTTACGACGGGGAAAACATTCAGTACTTC. As protein: CASSYDGENIQYF.

This rearrangement joins TRBV15 to TRBJ2-3, with unresolved D. This CDR3 has 14 residues. Deletions cut 3 bases from V and 2 bases from J, with 9 bases between. Looked up from germline, CDR1 is LNHNV and CDR2 is YYDKDF (reference sequence). CDR3 nucleotide sequence: TGTGCCACCAGCAGGGGATTAAACACAGATACGCAGTATTTT. Translating gives CATSRGLNTDTQYF.

This clone showed up just once. CDR3 residues: CASSLGQEATNEKLFF. CDR3 DNA: TGCGCCAGCAGCTTGGGACAGGAAGCAACTAATGAAAAACTGTTTTTT. The chain uses TRBV5-1 and TRBJ1-4; weak D call: TRBD1 (6 bases). The germline gives CDR1 SGHRS, CDR2 YFSETQ. V was trimmed by 0 bases and J by 0 bases, leaving 9 bases between them. The CDR3 is 16 amino acids.

This sequence joins TRBV19 and TRBJ2-7, with TRBD1 as a possible D gene (6 bases). V gave up 5 bases and J gave up 0 bases, with 11 bases separating them. Germline-derived CDR1 and CDR2 are LNHDA and SQIVND (reference sequence). This CDR3 has 14 residues. CDR3 loop: CASSVTGFSYEQYF. CDR3 bases: TGTGCCAGTAGTGTGACAGGATTCTCCTACGAGCAGTACTTC.

This clone has only one observation. This chain uses TRBV29-1 with TRBJ2-7, with no clear D. V lost 4 bases and J 4 bases, leaving 8 bases between the germline ends. The germline CDR1 and CDR2 sequences are SQVTM and ANQGSEA. The CDR3 contains 11 residues. The CDR3 DNA reads as TGCAGCGTTGTGAGGAGTTACGAGCAGTACTTC. Protein product: CSVVRSYEQYF.

The V and J genes are TRBV27 and TRBJ1-2; TRBD1 is a possible D gene (5 bases). The CDR3 sequence is 16 residues long. The V and J ends lost 6 bases and 7 bases respectively, with 24 bases between them. The germline V gene encodes CDR1 MNHEY and CDR2 SMNVEV (reference sequence). The CDR3 loop is CASSPQRAGTLGGYTF. The CDR3 region has the DNA TGTGCCAGCAGCCCCCAAAGGGCAGGGACCCTCGGTGGCTACACCTTC.

This clone came up once. The rearrangement links TRBV6-4 to TRBJ1-5, with D uncertain. Germline V gene data show CDR1 as MRHNA and CDR2 as SNTAGT. Trimming removed 7 bases at V and 7 bases at J, with 23 bases between. CDR3 length equals 16 residues. The CDR3 DNA reads as TGTGCCAGCATCATGGGTGGGTATGAGGGAAGGCAGCCCCAGCATTTT. Its translation: CASIMGGYEGRQPQHF.

This rearrangement joins TRBV7-3 to TRBJ2-5; 7 bases fit TRBD1. This CDR3 has 13 residues. Germline V CDR1 and CDR2: SGHTA, FQGTGA. The V gene end was trimmed by 5 bases and the J gene end by 1 base; junction bases not matched to a gene: 1. CDR3 DNA: TGTGCCAGCAGCCGGGACAGCCAAGAGACCCAGTACTTC. Residues: CASSRDSQETQYF.

V and J are TRBV4-1 and TRBJ2-5; maybe TRBD1 (5 bases). The DNA end favors TRBJ2-7, so the J call may be wrong. The CDR3 extends over 13 amino acids. The V gene's germline CDR1 is MGHRA and CDR2 YSYEKL. The CDR3 loop is CASSQGQPYEQYF. As DNA, the CDR3 is TGCGCCAGCAGCCAAGGACAGCCCTACGAGCAGTACTTC.

This chain connects TRBV7-8 to TRBJ2-7, with D perhaps TRBD1 or TRBD2 (5 bases each). V lost 7 bases, J lost 0 bases, and 16 bases lay in between. The V gene's germline CDR1 is SGHVS and CDR2 FQNEAQ. This CDR3 is built from 15 residues. The CDR3 DNA follows: TGTGCCAGCACCCTCGGGACGGCGGGCTCCTACGAGCAGTACTTC. This codes for CASTLGTAGSYEQYF.

The chain is built from TRBV2 and TRBJ2-1; no clear D. Trimming removed 6 bases at V and 9 bases at J, with 15 bases between. This CDR3 is built from 13 residues. Germline CDR1 and CDR2: SNHLY and FYNNEI. This chain's CDR3 is CASSKNIGLEQFF. The CDR3 DNA reads TGTGCCAGCAGCAAAAATATAGGGCTTGAGCAGTTCTTC.

J is TRBJ2-1 and V is TRBV5-1, with 7 positions matching TRBD1. Germline trimming cut 4 bases from V and 1 base from J; bases unmatched to any gene: 5. The CDR3 totals 15 residues. Germline V lookup: CDR1 SGHRS, CDR2 YFSETQ. CDR3 residues: CASSPRQGSYNEQFF. The CDR3 DNA reads TGCGCCAGCAGCCCCAGACAGGGTTCCTACAATGAGCAGTTCTTC.

This clone came up a few times. The chain couples TRBV5-1 to TRBJ2-2; D is undetermined. V shed 0 bases and J shed 4 bases, with 10 bases lying between them. The CDR3 is made up of 15 amino acids. CDR1 and CDR2 (germline): SGHRS, YFSETQ. CDR3 DNA: TGCGCCAGCAGCTTGGCTCAGCCCCTCACCGGGGAGCTGTTTTTT. Amino acids: CASSLAQPLTGELFF. The full variable domain, with the rest looked up from reference TRBV5-1 and TRBJ2-2, is KAGVTQTPRYLIKTRGQQVTLSCSPISGHRSVSWYQQTPGQGLQFLFEYFSETQRNKGNFPGRFSGRQFSNSRSEMNVSTLELGDSALYLCASSLAQPLTGELFFGEGSRLTVL.

The genes are TRBV10-1 and TRBJ2-2, with unresolved D. Looked up from germline, CDR1 is WNHNN and CDR2 is SYGVQD (reference sequence). The CDR3 has 15 residues. The V gene lost 5 bases and the J gene lost 4 bases, with 14 bases spanning the gap. CDR3 sequence: CASSKDLAGTGELFF. The CDR3 nucleotides read TGCGCCAGCAGTAAGGACCTTGCCGGCACCGGGGAGCTGTTTTTT.

Regarding this clone: Its ends do not fully match the called genes, so a read error is possible. The chain carries TRBV4-1 and TRBJ2-1, with TRBD1 as a possible D gene (5 bases). The CDR3 spans 15 residues. Germline values: CDR1 MGHRA, CDR2 YSYEKL. CDR3 protein: CASSLTGQGHNERFF. The CDR3 DNA is TGCGCCAGCAGCCTTACTGGGCAGGGCCACAATGAGCGGTTCTTC.

V gene TRBV2 combines with J gene TRBJ1-2, with D unresolved. The CDR3 covers 14 residues. V dropped 4 bases and J dropped 4 bases, with 13 bases sitting between them. From germline, CDR1 is SNHLY and CDR2 FYNNEI. Here the CDR3 reads CASSGRPRGYGYTF. The CDR3 nucleotides are TGTGCCAGCAGTGGCCGCCCTCGAGGCTATGGCTACACCTTC.

The chain links TRBV19 to TRBJ2-5, with TRBD2 matching 7 bases. CDR1 is LNHDA, CDR2 SQIVND, per germline (reference sequence). The CDR3 spans 13 residues. The J segment lost 5 bases and the V segment lost 7 bases, leaving 7 bases of the junction unmatched. Here the CDR3 DNA reads TGTGCCAGTACTAGGGGCGGGAGCGAGACCCAGTACTTC. This sequence encodes CASTRGGSETQYF. The whole variable domain, remainder taken from reference TRBV19 and TRBJ2-5, is DGGITQSPKYLFRKEGQNVTLSCEQNLNHDAMYWYRQDPGQGLRLIYYSQIVNDFQKGDIAEGYSVSREKKESFPLTVTSAQKNPTAFYLCASTRGGSETQYFGPGTRLLVL.